This entry is about one T cell receptor beta chain. The record originates from a study of blood T cell repertoires in COVID-19. Clones were read by immunoSEQ multiplex PCR, and TCRdb kept only the in-frame ones, dropping some. The sample lists under 150,000 clones; around 80% were seen once. The CDR3 is 11 residues long. Germline V gives CDR1 LGHDT, CDR2 YNNKEL (reference sequence). The V end was cut by 6 bases, the J end by 10 bases, with 12 bases between. The receptor comes from a man in his 70s with acute or convalescent COVID-19. Sequenced material: peripheral blood. J is TRBJ1-1 and V is TRBV3-1 (or the pseudogene TRBV3-2); D might be TRBD1 (5 bases). CDR3 sequence: CASSEGRGAFF. CDR3 bases: TGTGCCAGCAGTGAAGGGAGGGGAGCTTTCTTT.